This is a list of T cell receptor beta chains from one sample in a study of shared clonotypes between healthy human individuals. The protocol was immunoSEQ multiplex PCR, while the TCRdb copy is restricted to in-frame clones and leaves out a portion. The table has 2 million to 3 million clones, roughly 93% seen once. Sequenced sample: naive CD4+ T cells from PBMCs. These receptors all come from a young man in good health. Some clones in this sample may be carry-over from other donors' samples. Each CDR3 is given without its conserved first and last residue. The order of the fields is V gene, J gene, CDR3 protein.

>TRBV2|TRBJ2-4
ASSERAGPNIQY
>TRBV6-1|TRBJ2-7
ASSPREQY
>TRBV7-9|TRBJ1-2
ASTIFTGGQEGYT
>TRBV28|TRBJ1-6
ASSRSGGGAIFSPLH
>TRBV6-4|TRBJ2-2
ASRQDRGTGELF
>TRBV7-9|TRBJ1-3
ASSFQGGAGNTIY
>TRBV7-8|TRBJ2-1
ASSRGLAGAQGNEQF
>TRBV2|TRBJ2-1
ASSPTSGLASNEQF
>TRBV6-5|TRBJ2-7
ASSLLTGEGYEQY
>TRBV27|TRBJ2-6
ASSRHQLAGGFGANVLT
>TRBV5-1|TRBJ2-3
ASSGGQGSTDTQY
>TRBV6-1|TRBJ2-7
ASSAPGWGQGYEQY
>TRBV6-6|TRBJ1-5
ASSYTGFKGNQPQH
>TRBV30|TRBJ2-3
AWSPGTSADTQY
>TRBV7-8|TRBJ2-1
ASSTGSSYNEQF
>TRBV25-1|TRBJ1-2
ASSEWHKDGGYT
>TRBV28|TRBJ1-4
ASRSVRQGLGKLF
>TRBV7-3|TRBJ2-5
ASSSTGTGGETQY
>TRBV28|TRBJ1-5
ASSDVGGVAANQPQH
>TRBV11-2|TRBJ2-7
ASSLVQGPYEQY
>TRBV30|TRBJ2-7
AWSQRETSYEQY
>TRBV7-9|TRBJ1-5
ASSLVGNQPQH
>TRBV29-1|TRBJ1-1
SVLRDGNTEAF
>TRBV28|TRBJ2-1
ASSPSGSRDEQF
>TRBV29-1|TRBJ1-1
SATMWGQMNTEAF